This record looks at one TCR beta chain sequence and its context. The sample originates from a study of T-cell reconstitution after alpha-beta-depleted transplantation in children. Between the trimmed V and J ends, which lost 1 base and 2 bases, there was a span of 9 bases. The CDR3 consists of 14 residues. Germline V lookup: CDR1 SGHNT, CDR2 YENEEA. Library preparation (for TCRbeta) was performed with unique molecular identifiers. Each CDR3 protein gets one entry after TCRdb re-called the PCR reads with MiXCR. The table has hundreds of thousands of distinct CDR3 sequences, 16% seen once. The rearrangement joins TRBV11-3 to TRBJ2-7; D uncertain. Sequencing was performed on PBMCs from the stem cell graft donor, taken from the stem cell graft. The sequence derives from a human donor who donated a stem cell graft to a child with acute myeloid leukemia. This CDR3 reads CASSLGQRAYEQYF. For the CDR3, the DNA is TGTGCCAGCAGCTTAGGACAAAGGGCCTACGAGCAGTACTTC.